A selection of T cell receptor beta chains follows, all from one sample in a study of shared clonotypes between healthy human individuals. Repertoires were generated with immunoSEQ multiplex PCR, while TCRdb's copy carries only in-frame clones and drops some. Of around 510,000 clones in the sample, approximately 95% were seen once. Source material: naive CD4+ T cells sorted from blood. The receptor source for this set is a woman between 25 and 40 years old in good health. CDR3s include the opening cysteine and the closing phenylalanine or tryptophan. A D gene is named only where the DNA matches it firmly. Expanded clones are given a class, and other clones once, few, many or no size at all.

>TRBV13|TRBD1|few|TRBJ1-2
TGTGCCAGCAGCCACCGACAGGGATGGGGCTACACCTTC
CASSHRQGWGYTF
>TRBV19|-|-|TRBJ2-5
TGTGCCAGTAGTGGGCGTTGGGAAGAGACCCAGTACTTC
CASSGRWEETQYF
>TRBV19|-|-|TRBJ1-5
TGTGCCAGTAGTGCGACAGCAAATCAGCCCCAGCATTTT
CASSATANQPQHF
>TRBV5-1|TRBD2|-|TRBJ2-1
TGCGCCAGCAGCTTGGCCACGGGAGGGCCTCTAAATGAGCAGTTCTTC
CASSLATGGPLNEQFF
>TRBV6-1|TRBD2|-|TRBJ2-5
TGTGCCAGCAGTGAAATATTTACTAGCGGGAGCCGTGGGGAGACCCAGTACTTC
CASSEIFTSGSRGETQYF
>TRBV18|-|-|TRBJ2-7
TGTGCCAGCTCACCTCGGCAGGGGCCCTACGAGCAGTACTTC
CASSPRQGPYEQYF
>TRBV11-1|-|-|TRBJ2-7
TGTGCCAGCAGCTTAGCGGGTTTCTCCTACGAGCAGTACTTC
CASSLAGFSYEQYF
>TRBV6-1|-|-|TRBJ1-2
TGTGCCAGCAGGGGCCCTAACTATGGCTACACCTTC
CASRGPNYGYTF
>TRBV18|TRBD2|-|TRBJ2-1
TGTGCCAGCCGGGGGACTACCTACAATGAGCAGTTCTTC
CASRGTTYNEQFF
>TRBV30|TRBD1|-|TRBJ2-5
TGTGCCTGGAAGACAGGGGGCTCAGAGACCCAGTACTTC
CAWKTGGSETQYF
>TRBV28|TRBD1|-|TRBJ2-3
TGTGCCAGCAGTACCCCAGGGGGAGCTGTCACAGATACGCAGTATTTT
CASSTPGGAVTDTQYF
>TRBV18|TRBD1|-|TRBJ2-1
TGTGCCAGCTCAGGACAGGGGGCAAACAATGAGCAGTTCTTC
CASSGQGANNEQFF
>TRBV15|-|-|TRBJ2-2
TGTGCCACCTCAACCTACACCGGGGAGCTGTTTTTT
CATSTYTGELFF
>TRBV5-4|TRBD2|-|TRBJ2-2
TGTGCCACCAAGGGACTAGCGGGAGATACGGGCGGGGAGCTGTTTTTT
CATKGLAGDTGGELFF
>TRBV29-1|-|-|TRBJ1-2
TGCAGCGCCCCCGAGGGGGGGGCGGGTGGCTACACCTTC
CSAPEGGAGGYTF
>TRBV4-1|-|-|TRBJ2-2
TGCGCCAGCAGACGACTAGTAGGCACCGGGGAGCTGTTTTTT
CASRRLVGTGELFF
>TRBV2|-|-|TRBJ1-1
TGTGCCAGCAGGCAGACAGTCCAGAACACTGAAGCTTTCTTT
CASRQTVQNTEAFF
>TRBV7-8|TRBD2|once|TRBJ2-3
TGTGCCAGCAGGAAGTCCCGGGGCGGGGGTTTGGCAGATACGCAGTATTTT
CASRKSRGGGLADTQYF
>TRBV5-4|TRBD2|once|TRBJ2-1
TGTGCCAGCAGCACGCAGAACAGGGTCCGGGGGGGGTACAATGAGCAGTTCTTC
CASSTQNRVRGGYNEQFF
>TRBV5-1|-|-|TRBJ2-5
TGCGCCAGCAGCTTGTCAGTGGCCGAGACCCAGTACTTC
CASSLSVAETQYF
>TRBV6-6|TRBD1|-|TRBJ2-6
TGTGCCAGCAGGGGGGACAGCTCTGGGGCCAACGTCCTGACTTTC
CASRGDSSGANVLTF
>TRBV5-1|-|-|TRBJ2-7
TGCGCCAGCAGCCAAGCCGGGACTGCAAGCTCCTACGAGCAGTACTTC
CASSQAGTASSYEQYF
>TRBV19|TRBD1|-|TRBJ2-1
TGTGCCAGTACCCGATTGGACAGGGACTACAATGAGCAGTTCTTC
CASTRLDRDYNEQFF